This passage covers 31 T cell receptor beta chains from one sample sequenced in a study of T cells in Graves' hyperthyroidism and ophthalmopathy. TCR beta CDR3 sequences were amplified from RNA transcripts. During a first-round RT-PCR of the TCR CDR3, the HTBI primer set was used. From the multiplex PCR reads, TCRdb called clonotypes with MiXCR, one entry per CDR3 protein. Of about 400,000 distinct CDR3 sequences listed, just under 15% are singletons. Sequencing was performed on blood. Source of these receptors: a woman aged 25 to 39 with Graves' hyperthyroidism.

This clonotype was recorded at least ten times. This chain links TRBV24-1 with TRBJ2-3; D may be TRBD1 (6 bases). This CDR3 has 19 residues. CDR1 and CDR2 (germline): KGHDR, SFDVKD. Trimming cost V 3 bases and J 2 bases, with 23 bases left between them. CDR3 region: CATSDRTARTTLPTDTQYF. The DNA for the CDR3 is TGTGCCACCAGTGATCGGACAGCTAGAACGACACTTCCCACAGATACGCAGTATTTT.

This clonotype was found a few times. The genes are TRBV4-2 and TRBJ2-7; 11 bases are a match to TRBD2. Trimming cost V 0 bases and J 7 bases; bases outside gene matches: 5. Germline CDR1 is LGHNA and CDR2 is YNFKEQ. The CDR3 sequence is 15 residues long. CDR3: CASSQDTSGRGEQYF. The CDR3 DNA reads as TGTGCCAGCAGCCAAGATACTAGCGGGAGAGGTGAGCAGTACTTC.

This clonotype showed up just a few times. J is TRBJ1-2 and V is TRBV27; D is perhaps TRBD1 (6 bases). Germline CDR1 reads MNHEY; CDR2 reads SMNVEV (reference sequence). The CDR3 runs to 15 residues. Trimming took off 3 bases at V and 7 bases at J, with 18 bases between the two ends. The CDR3 sequence is CASSFVGGAVPGYTF. CDR3 nucleotides: TGTGCCAGCAGTTTTGTTGGGGGCGCTGTCCCTGGCTACACCTTC.

In regard to this clonotype: A clone one base away is much larger, so this may be a read error. The chain employs TRBV3-1 and TRBJ1-5; the D is unclear. This CDR3 is 14 amino acids long. V lost 6 bases, J lost 5 bases, and 14 bases lay in between. Germline CDR1 reads LGHDT; CDR2 reads YNNKEL (reference sequence). The CDR3 nucleotides read TGTGCCAGCAGTGACCATAGTGGGGATCAGCCCCAGCATTTT. This translates into CASSDHSGDQPQHF.

This clonotype was counted many times. The rearrangement links TRBV10-3 to TRBJ2-5, with unresolved D. Germline CDR1 reads ENHRY; CDR2 reads SYGVKD. The CDR3 consists of 14 residues. V gave up 0 bases and J gave up 5 bases, with 10 bases separating them. As DNA, the CDR3 is TGTGCCATCAGTGAGTCACAAGGTGGGGAGACCCAGTACTTC. Amino acids: CAISESQGGETQYF.

The CDR3 region is CASSLEGGVGSYNEQFF. For the CDR3, the DNA is TGTGCCAGCAGCTTGGAGGGCGGGGTAGGCTCCTACAATGAGCAGTTCTTC. The V and J genes are TRBV5-4 and TRBJ2-1; D perhaps matches TRBD2 (6 bases). The CDR3 totals 17 residues. V lost 0 bases and J 0 bases, leaving 13 bases between the germline ends. Looked up from germline, CDR1 is SGHNT and CDR2 is YYREEE (reference sequence).

This clonotype was picked up a small number of times. This sequence joins TRBV29-1 and TRBJ1-1; tentative D call: TRBD1 (6 bases). Looked up from germline, CDR1 is SQVTM and CDR2 is ANQGSEA. V lost 1 base and J 4 bases, leaving 13 bases between the germline ends. The CDR3 sequence is 14 residues long. As DNA, the CDR3 is TGCAGCGTTGAAGGCACAGGGCGGAGCACTGAAGCTTTCTTT. This translates into CSVEGTGRSTEAFF.

The chain employs TRBV28 and TRBJ2-5, with TRBD1 identical over 9 bases. The CDR3 is 15 amino acids. V shed 3 bases, J shed 5 bases, and the junction held 7 bases outside the gene matches. Germline-derived CDR1 and CDR2 are MDHEN and SYDVKM. CDR3: CASSFNRGQAETQYF. CDR3 coding DNA: TGTGCCAGCAGTTTTAACAGGGGGCAAGCGGAGACCCAGTACTTC.

There are a few counts of this clonotype. The CDR3 region is CASSVATGNTEAFF. CDR3 DNA: TGTGCCAGCAGCGTAGCTACAGGGAACACTGAAGCTTTCTTT. The chain links TRBV9 to TRBJ1-1; possible D gene TRBD1, 5 bases. The CDR3 extends over 14 amino acids. Trimming shortened V by 0 bases and J by 1 base, and 7 bases separated the two germline ends. From germline, CDR1 is SGDLS and CDR2 YYNGEE.

This clonotype was counted only a few times. The V gene is TRBV11-1, the J gene TRBJ2-1; 7 nucleotides align to TRBD2. The V and J ends lost 2 bases and 4 bases, in that order; junction bases with no gene match: 14. The CDR3 length is 18 residues. Germline V gene data show CDR1 as SGHAT and CDR2 as FQDESV (reference sequence). The CDR3 loop is CASSLSGLASGSYNEQFF. The CDR3 DNA sequence: TGTGCCAGCAGCTTATCGGGGTTGGCTAGCGGATCATACAATGAGCAGTTCTTC. Based on the CDR3 plus reference TRBV11-1 and TRBJ2-1, the full variable domain is EAEVAQSPRYKITEKSQAVAFWCDPISGHATLYWYRQILGQGPELLVQFQDESVVDDSQLPKDRFSAERLKGVDSTLKIQPAELGDSAMYLCASSLSGLASGSYNEQFFGPGTRLTVL.

This clonotype was seen many times. The chain links TRBV12-3 or TRBV12-4 to TRBJ2-1; 14 bases agree with TRBD2. J lost 6 bases, V lost 3 bases, and 4 bases had no gene match. This CDR3 has 16 amino acids. CDR3 region: CASSLGLAGVGNEQFF. The CDR3, as DNA: TGTGCCAGCAGTTTGGGACTAGCGGGAGTAGGCAATGAGCAGTTCTTC.

This clonotype has only a few counts. In nucleotides, the CDR3 is TGTGCCAGCAGTTATTCACAGGGGGACACTGAAGCTTTCTTT. Amino acids: CASSYSQGDTEAFF. The chain links TRBV6-1 to TRBJ1-1; 8 bases are shared with TRBD1. The trim removed 5 bases at V and 3 bases at J, leaving 5 bases unmatched. The length of the CDR3 is 14 residues. Germline V CDR1 and CDR2: MNHNS, SASEGT.

This clonotype was recorded many times. The rearrangement joins TRBV7-8 to TRBJ2-1; D gene ambiguous. CDR3 length: 16 residues. V was trimmed by 1 base and J by 4 bases, leaving 14 bases between them. The germline V gene encodes CDR1 SGHVS and CDR2 FQNEAQ. This CDR3 reads CASSLGHPASYNEQFF. The CDR3 DNA sequence: TGTGCCAGCAGCTTAGGGCACCCCGCCTCTTACAATGAGCAGTTCTTC.

This clonotype occurred many times. The chain recombines TRBV2 with TRBJ1-6; 8 nucleotides line up with TRBD1. The J segment lost 6 bases and the V segment lost 6 bases, leaving 4 bases of the junction unmatched. Germline CDR1 reads SNHLY; CDR2 reads FYNNEI. The CDR3 has 14 residues. In nucleotides, the CDR3 is TGTGCCAGCAGACCTGACAGGGGTAATTCACCCCTCCACTTT. It yields the protein CASRPDRGNSPLHF.

This clonotype appeared many times. This CDR3 is CASSSVAGAGETQYF. DNA of the CDR3: TGTGCCAGCAGCTCCGTCGCCGGGGCAGGAGAGACCCAGTACTTC. The chain carries TRBV7-9 and TRBJ2-5; D is possibly TRBD1 or TRBD2 (5 bases each). Germline values: CDR1 SEHNR, CDR2 FQNEAQ (reference sequence). The length of the CDR3 is 15 residues. V gave up 4 bases and J gave up 4 bases, with 16 bases separating them.

This clonotype showed up many times. The chain links TRBV27 to TRBJ1-2; D ambiguous. The germline V gene encodes CDR1 MNHEY and CDR2 SMNVEV (reference sequence). V lost 5 bases and J lost 4, with 11 bases in between. The CDR3 runs to 13 residues. The CDR3 coding sequence is TGTGCCAGCAGTCCCGGGCCGATCTATGGCTACACCTTC. Its protein product is CASSPGPIYGYTF.

This clonotype came up many times. The chain has TRBV28 and TRBJ1-1; 9 positions match TRBD1. The germline V gene has CDR1 MDHEN and CDR2 SYDVKM. V lost 2 bases to trimming and J lost 4 bases; unmatched junction nucleotides: 2. CDR3 length: 14 residues. CDR3 DNA sequence: TGTGCCAGCAGTTTAGGGGACAGGGTCACTGAAGCTTTCTTT. Protein: CASSLGDRVTEAFF.

This clonotype showed up many times. CDR3 nucleotide sequence: TGTGCCAGCAGCCAGGGTGAGGGGTTCTCACGGCAGCCCCAGCATTTT. Translation gives CASSQGEGFSRQPQHF. The rearrangement links TRBV4-2 to TRBJ1-5; possible D gene TRBD1, 5 bases. V lost 3 bases, J lost 7 bases, and 19 bases lay in between. The germline V gene encodes CDR1 LGHNA and CDR2 YNFKEQ. This CDR3 region has 16 residues.

This clonotype was seen ten or more times. This chain uses TRBV12-3 or TRBV12-4 with TRBJ2-7; 7 positions agree with TRBD1. Unmatched junction bases numbered 7, after V lost 5 bases and J lost 0 bases. There are 15 residues in the CDR3. The CDR3 DNA is TGTGCCAGCAGTCCGGGACAGCCAGTCTCCTACGAGCAGTACTTC. This translates into CASSPGQPVSYEQYF.

The gene calls are TRBV20-1 and TRBJ2-1; 14 nucleotides match TRBD2. The V segment lost 2 bases and the J segment 6 bases; nucleotides outside the gene matches: 3. The germline gives CDR1 DFQATT, CDR2 SNEGSKA (reference sequence). The CDR3 is made up of 15 amino acids. CDR3 residues: CSARQGLAGVNEQFF. The CDR3, as DNA: TGCAGTGCTAGACAGGGACTAGCGGGAGTCAATGAGCAGTTCTTC.

The chain is built from TRBV28 and TRBJ2-7; D is unresolved. The ends were cut back, 7 bases at V and 9 bases at J, with 19 bases in the middle. Germline-derived CDR1 and CDR2 are MDHEN and SYDVKM. The CDR3 length is 13 residues. The CDR3 sequence: CASTNRPPLGQYF. For the CDR3, the DNA is TGTGCCAGCACCAACCGCCCTCCGCTCGGGCAGTACTTC.

This clonotype was seen many times. The rearrangement uses TRBV4-2 and TRBJ2-7; D is ambiguous. CDR3 size: 18 residues. Germline V CDR1 and CDR2: LGHNA, YNFKEQ. V was cut by 1 base and J by 0 bases, with 19 bases left in between. This chain's CDR3 is CASSQGIVVASSSYEQYF. The CDR3 DNA reads as TGTGCCAGCAGCCAAGGGATCGTTGTGGCATCGAGCTCCTACGAGCAGTACTTC.

This clonotype was recorded at least ten times. This chain's CDR3 is CATSDSRRVHEQYF. For the CDR3, the DNA is TGTGCCACCAGTGATTCTCGAAGGGTGCACGAGCAGTACTTC. The rearrangement joins TRBV24-1 to TRBJ2-7; D gene ambiguous. The CDR3 is 14 amino acids. Per germline, CDR1 KGHDR and CDR2 SFDVKD. Trimming removed 2 bases at V and 5 bases at J, with 12 bases between.

This clonotype occurred many times. V is TRBV24-1 and J is TRBJ2-1; perhaps TRBD1 as D (5 bases). The CDR3 has 14 amino acids. V lost 5 bases and J 3 bases, leaving 10 bases between the germline ends. Germline V gene lookup returns CDR1 KGHDR and CDR2 SFDVKD. The CDR3 region is CATSGQGRYNEQFF. CDR3 nucleotide sequence: TGTGCCACCAGTGGGCAGGGCCGCTACAATGAGCAGTTCTTC.

This chain connects TRBV29-1 to TRBJ2-5; 11 bases line up with TRBD2. The CDR3 spans 14 residues. Germline V gene data show CDR1 as SQVTM and CDR2 as ANQGSEA. V was pared by 8 bases and J by 1 base, with 6 bases of the junction left unmatched. In DNA, the CDR3 is TGCAGCTATAAGACTAGCGGGATCCAAGAGACCCAGTACTTC. Its protein product is CSYKTSGIQETQYF.

The table lists this clonotype with a few counts. The rearrangement links TRBV7-2 to TRBJ2-4; TRBD2 agrees at 13 bases. The CDR3 covers 17 residues. After removal of 5 bases from V and 3 bases from J, the junction contained 7 bases not matched to a gene. Looked up from germline, CDR1 is SGHTA and CDR2 is FQGNSA. As DNA, the CDR3 is TGTGCCAGCAGCCTAGGGGGACTAGCGGGAAACAAAAACATTCAGTACTTC. This translates into CASSLGGLAGNKNIQYF.

Many counts were recorded for this clonotype. The J gene is TRBJ2-5, the V gene TRBV12-3 or TRBV12-4; D is ambiguous. V lost 5 bases and J lost 2, with 9 bases in between. CDR3 length: 13 residues. CDR3 in amino acids: CASSSRAQETQYF. CDR3 DNA: TGTGCCAGCAGTAGTAGGGCACAAGAGACCCAGTACTTC.

The J gene is TRBJ1-3, the V gene TRBV7-2; 10 bases match TRBD1. With V trimmed by 5 bases and J by 9 bases, 10 bases remained unmatched. The CDR3 sequence is 15 residues long. Germline loops: CDR1 SGHTA, CDR2 FQGNSA. The CDR3 nucleotides are TGTGCCAGCAGCCAGGCCGGGACAGGGGAAGGCACCATATATTTT. Translation: CASSQAGTGEGTIYF.

The chain is built from TRBV4-1 and TRBJ2-1; 10 positions agree with TRBD2. The CDR3 is made up of 16 amino acids. Germline CDR1 is MGHRA and CDR2 is YSYEKL. V was clipped by 0 bases and J by 9 bases; unmatched bases: 8. CDR3 DNA: TGCGCCAGCAGCCAAGATCCTAGCGGGAGCGCTGGTGAGCAGTTCTTC. This gives the protein CASSQDPSGSAGEQFF.

This clonotype has a handful of counts. The CDR3 loop reads CASSLDLRGIGELFF. The CDR3 DNA reads TGTGCCAGCAGCTTAGATCTCCGGGGAATTGGGGAGCTGTTTTTT. V gene TRBV11-3 combines with J gene TRBJ2-2, with D possibly TRBD2 on 5 matching bases. The germline CDR1 and CDR2 sequences are SGHNT and YENEEA. The CDR3 contains 15 residues. V lost 0 bases and J lost 8, with 13 bases in between.

This clonotype was seen only a few times. The rearrangement joins TRBV5-1 to TRBJ2-2, with 10 positions matching TRBD2. Germline V CDR1 and CDR2: SGHRS, YFSETQ. There are 18 residues in the CDR3. J was trimmed by 4 bases and V by 0 bases; bases with no gene match: 9. CDR3 bases: TGCGCCAGCAGCTTGGGGCTAGCGGGAGCCCTGGGCACCGGGGAGCTGTTTTTT. As protein: CASSLGLAGALGTGELFF.